This T cell receptor (beta chain) is from a study of shared clonotypes between healthy human individuals. Study at large: Plates per donor: three CD4 naive, three CD4 memory, two CD8 naive, one CD8 memory.

Naive CD8 cells comprised CD45RO-negative, CCR7-positively selected cells, excluding terminally differentiated effector memory CD45RA+ cells. The healthy adult donors were HIV-negative and reported no recent acute infections or vaccinations. Germline V gives CDR1 SEHNR, CDR2 FQNEAQ (reference sequence). Trimming left V 4 bases short and J 2 bases short, with 12 bases between. The CDR3 is 15 amino acids. Data came from immunoSEQ multiplex PCR; TCRdb stores just in-frame clones and leaves some out. The repertoire has 1.5 million to 2.5 million clones, about 95% of them found once; the top ten carry roughly 1%.

The chain joins TRBV7-9 to TRBJ2-1; D possibly matches TRBD1 or TRBD2 (5 bases each). The source of this sequence is a young man in good health. Material: naive CD8+ T cells sorted from blood. The CDR3 DNA follows: TGTGCCAGCAGCTGGGAGTTGGGGCCCTACAATGAGCAGTTCTTC. This sequence encodes CASSWELGPYNEQFF.